The rows below give T cell receptor beta chains drawn from one sample of a study of PD-L1 blockade in urothelial cancer. Data came from immunoSEQ multiplex PCR; TCRdb stores just in-frame clones and leaves some out. Among some 100,000 clones listed, about 90% were seen once. The specimen was PBMCs, collected around atezolizumab (anti-PD-L1) treatment. These receptors were obtained from a woman aged 80 or over with urothelial cancer. Each CDR3 is given with its conserved first and last residue. A D gene is named only where the DNA matches it firmly. Clone size is shown for a subset of rows, as once, few, many or a class of expanded clone.

CDR3nt	CDR3aa	len	abundance	v_gene	j_gene	d_gene
TGTGCCAGCAGCTTCGGACTGGATGAAGCTTTCTTT	CASSFGLDEAFF	12	-	TRBV5-6	TRBJ1-1	-
TGTGCCAGCAGCCGGGACACCTACGAGCAGTACTTC	CASSRDTYEQYF	12	-	TRBV14	TRBJ2-7	-
TGTGCCAGCGCGACTAGCGGGAGTGATTACAATGAGCAGTTCTTC	CASATSGSDYNEQFF	15	-	TRBV2	TRBJ2-1	TRBD2
TGTGCCAGTAGTACTTGGGAAGCGGGCACAGATACGCAGTATTTT	CASSTWEAGTDTQYF	15	-	TRBV19	TRBJ2-3	-
TGTGCCAGCAGTCTAAACAGGGGGCACAGTGAAGCTTTCTTT	CASSLNRGHSEAFF	14	-	TRBV6-5	TRBJ1-1	TRBD1
TGTGCCAGCAGCAACCAAACTCTAGTTTATGGCTACACCTTC	CASSNQTLVYGYTF	14	-	TRBV7-3	TRBJ1-2	-
TGTGCCTGGAGTACAGGGCAAAGAAACACTGAAGCTTTCTTT	CAWSTGQRNTEAFF	14	few	TRBV30	TRBJ1-1	-
TGTGCCAGCTCACGGGACAGGGGGGACACGCAGTATTTT	CASSRDRGDTQYF	13	-	TRBV18	TRBJ2-3	TRBD1
TGTGCCAGCAGCCCCAATACCGGGACTAGGAATGAGCAGTTCTTC	CASSPNTGTRNEQFF	15	-	TRBV6-4	TRBJ2-1	TRBD2
TGTGCCAGCAGCTTTTTCAACAGCCGCTATGGCTACACCTTC	CASSFFNSRYGYTF	14	-	TRBV5-8	TRBJ1-2	-
TGTGCCAGCAGTCGACAGGGATCCCAAACGAGGAATAGCAATCAGCCCCAGCATTTT	CASSRQGSQTRNSNQPQHF	19	-	TRBV2	TRBJ1-5	TRBD1
TGTGCCAGCAGTTTATCAAGTAGCTCCTACAATGAGCAGTTCTTC	CASSLSSSSYNEQFF	15	-	TRBV27	TRBJ2-1	-
TGCGCCAGCAGCCCGGGGGGCACCGGGGAGCTGTTTTTT	CASSPGGTGELFF	13	-	TRBV5-1	TRBJ2-2	TRBD2
TGTGCCAGCAGTGATAACAGCTACGAGCAGTACTTC	CASSDNSYEQYF	12	-	TRBV2	TRBJ2-7	-
TGTGCCAGCAGCTCCCCCCGACAGGGTTACGAGCAGTACTTC	CASSSPRQGYEQYF	14	-	TRBV5-8	TRBJ2-7	TRBD1